This T cell receptor beta chain is from a study of blood T cell repertoires in COVID-19. This CDR3 spans 11 amino acids. Germline V lookup: CDR1 SEHNR, CDR2 FQNEAQ (reference sequence). V was cut by 5 bases and J by 3 bases, with 3 bases left in between. Study processing details: Reference gene primer amplification gave estimated nucleated cell counts. Some clones are missing from TCRdb's copy, which holds only in-frame ones; the method was immunoSEQ multiplex PCR. The DNA was the basis for D and trimming; V, J and clone size are from that table. Of fewer than 600,000 clones listed, 85% to 90% were seen once; the top ten hold roughly 0.92%. This clone was recorded at least ten times.

What was sequenced was peripheral blood. This sequence was found in a man in his late teens or twenties with COVID-19, enrolled during active disease. The chain joins TRBV7-9 to TRBJ2-3, with no clear D. CDR3 in amino acids: CASSQTDTQYF. Written as DNA, the CDR3 is TGTGCCAGCAGCCAAACAGATACGCAGTATTTT.